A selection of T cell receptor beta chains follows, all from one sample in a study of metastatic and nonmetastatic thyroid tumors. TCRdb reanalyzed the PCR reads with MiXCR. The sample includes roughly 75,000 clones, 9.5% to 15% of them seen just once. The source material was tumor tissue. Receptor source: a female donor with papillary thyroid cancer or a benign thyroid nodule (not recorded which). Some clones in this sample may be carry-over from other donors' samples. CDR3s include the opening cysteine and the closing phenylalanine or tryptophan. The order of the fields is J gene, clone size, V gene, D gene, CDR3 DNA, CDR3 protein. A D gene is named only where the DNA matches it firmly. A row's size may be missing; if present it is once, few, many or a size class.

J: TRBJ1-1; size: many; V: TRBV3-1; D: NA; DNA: TGTGCCAGCAGCTCTAGCCGGGGGGCTTTCTTT; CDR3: CASSSSRGAFF
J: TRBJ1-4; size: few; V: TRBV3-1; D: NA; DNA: TGTGCCAGCAGCCAAACAGGCCCTGAAACGGAACTGTTTTTT; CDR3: CASSQTGPETELFF
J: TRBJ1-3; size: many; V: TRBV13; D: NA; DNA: TGTGCCAGCAGCTTACTAATCACAGCCTACCGAGAAAACACCATATATTTT; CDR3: CASSLLITAYRENTIYF
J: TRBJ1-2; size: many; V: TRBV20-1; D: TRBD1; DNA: TGCAGTGCTAGAGCGACAGGGGGAGCAACATTCTATGGCTACACCTTC; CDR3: CSARATGGATFYGYTF
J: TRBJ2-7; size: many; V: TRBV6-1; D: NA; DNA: TGTGCCAGCAGCTACGGGGCCGGGGGATTGCCGAGAGAGCAGTACTTC; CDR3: CASSYGAGGLPREQYF
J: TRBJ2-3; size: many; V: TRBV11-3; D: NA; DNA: TGTGCCAGCAGCTTAATTGCTAGCGGCACAGATACGCAGTATTTT; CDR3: CASSLIASGTDTQYF
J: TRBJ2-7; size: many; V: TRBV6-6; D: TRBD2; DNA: TGTGCCAGCAGTTACTGGAATCGACTAGCGGGTTCCTACGAGCAGTACTTC; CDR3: CASSYWNRLAGSYEQYF
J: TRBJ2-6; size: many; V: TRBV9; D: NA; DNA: TGTGCCAGCAGCGTAGATAAGGTCTCTGGGGCCAACGTCCTGACTTTC; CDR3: CASSVDKVSGANVLTF
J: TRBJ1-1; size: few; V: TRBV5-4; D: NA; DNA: TGTGCCAGCAGCTTGGGGGAACGGTGGGGGAGAACTGAAGCTTTCTTT; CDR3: CASSLGERWGRTEAFF
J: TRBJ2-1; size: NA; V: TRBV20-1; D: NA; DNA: TGCAGTGCTACACCACAGGGCTTAGGGGGGTACGAGCAGTTCTTC; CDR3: CSATPQGLGGYEQFF
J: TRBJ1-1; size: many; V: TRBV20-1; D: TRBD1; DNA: TGCAGTGCCACTGGACAGGCACTTGAAGCTTTCTTT; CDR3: CSATGQALEAFF
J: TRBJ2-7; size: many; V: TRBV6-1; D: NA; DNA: TGTGCCAGCAGCCGGGGCAACGAGCAGTACTTC; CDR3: CASSRGNEQYF
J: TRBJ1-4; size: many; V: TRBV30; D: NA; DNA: TGTGCCTGGAGATTACAGGGCGGTGCTGAAAAACTGTTTTTT; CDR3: CAWRLQGGAEKLFF
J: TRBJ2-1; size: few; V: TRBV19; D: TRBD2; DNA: TGTGCCAGTAGTCCCGCCCCACTAGCGGGAGGGAATGAGCAGTTCTTC; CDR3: CASSPAPLAGGNEQFF
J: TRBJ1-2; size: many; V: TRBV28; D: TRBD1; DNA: TGTGCCAGCAGAACACAGGGGGCCTATGGCTACACCTTC; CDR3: CASRTQGAYGYTF
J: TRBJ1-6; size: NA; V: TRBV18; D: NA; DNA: TGTGCCAGCTCACCAGGGCAGCATTCACCCCTCCACTTT; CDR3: CASSPGQHSPLHF
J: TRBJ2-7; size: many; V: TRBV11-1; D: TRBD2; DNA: TGTGCCAGCAGCCCTACTGGGGAGGGCTCGACCCTCAAATACGAGCAGTACTTC; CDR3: CASSPTGEGSTLKYEQYF
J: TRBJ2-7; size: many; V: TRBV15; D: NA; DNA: TGTGCCACCAGCAGAGATATAGGGCAAACCTACGAGCAGTACTTC; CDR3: CATSRDIGQTYEQYF
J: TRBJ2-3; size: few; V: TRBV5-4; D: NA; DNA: TGTGCCAGCAGCCCTGTGGTGAGGTTTCAAGATACGCAGTATTTT; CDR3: CASSPVVRFQDTQYF
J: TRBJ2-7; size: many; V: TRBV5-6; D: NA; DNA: TGTGCCAGCAGCTTGCGCGGTCCTGCCTCCTACGAGCAGTACTTC; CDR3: CASSLRGPASYEQYF
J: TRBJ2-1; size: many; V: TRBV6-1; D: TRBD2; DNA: TGTGCCAGCAGTGGGGGAGGGCCCTCAGGTGAGCAGTTCTTC; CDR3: CASSGGGPSGEQFF
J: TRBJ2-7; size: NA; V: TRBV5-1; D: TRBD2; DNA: TGCGCCAGCAGCAGGGGACTAGCGGTGTACGAGCATTACTTC; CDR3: CASSRGLAVYEHYF
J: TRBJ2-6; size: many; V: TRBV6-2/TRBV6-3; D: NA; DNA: TGTGCCTCCGCGGGACTTTCTGGGGCCAACGTCCTGACTTTC; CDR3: CASAGLSGANVLTF
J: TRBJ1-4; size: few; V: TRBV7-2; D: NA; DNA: TGTGCCAGCAGCGACACCGGGACAAGGAATGAAAAACTGTTTTTT; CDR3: CASSDTGTRNEKLFF
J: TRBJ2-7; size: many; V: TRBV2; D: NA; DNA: TGTGCCAGCAGTGAACAAAGCAAGCTAGAGCAGTACTTC; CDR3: CASSEQSKLEQYF
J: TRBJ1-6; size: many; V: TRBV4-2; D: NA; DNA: TGTGCCAGCAGCCAAGGGACAGTAAATTCACCCCTCCACTTT; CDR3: CASSQGTVNSPLHF
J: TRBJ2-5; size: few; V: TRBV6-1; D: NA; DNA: TGTGCCAGCAGTCTCAGGGGGGGGGAAGAGACCCAGTACTTC; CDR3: CASSLRGGEETQYF
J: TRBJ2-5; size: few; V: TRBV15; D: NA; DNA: TGTGCCACCAGCACCAGACTGTTCCAAGAGGCCCAGTACTTC; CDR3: CATSTRLFQEAQYF
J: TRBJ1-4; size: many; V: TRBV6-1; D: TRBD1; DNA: TGTGCCAGCAGTGGGGACAGGGGGTCACGAGGGGAAAAACTGTTTTTT; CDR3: CASSGDRGSRGEKLFF